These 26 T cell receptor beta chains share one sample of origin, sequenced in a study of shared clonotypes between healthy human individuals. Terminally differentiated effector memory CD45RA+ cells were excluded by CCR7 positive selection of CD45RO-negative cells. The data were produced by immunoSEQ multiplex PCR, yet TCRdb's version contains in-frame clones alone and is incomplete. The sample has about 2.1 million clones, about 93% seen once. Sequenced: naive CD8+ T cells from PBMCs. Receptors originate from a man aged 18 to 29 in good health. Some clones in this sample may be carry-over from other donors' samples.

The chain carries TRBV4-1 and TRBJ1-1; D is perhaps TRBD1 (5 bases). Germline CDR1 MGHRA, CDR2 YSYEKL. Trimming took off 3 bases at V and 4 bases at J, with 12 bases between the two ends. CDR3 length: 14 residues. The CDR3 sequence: CASSHPLGGTEAFF. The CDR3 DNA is TGCGCCAGCAGCCACCCCCTGGGGGGCACTGAAGCTTTCTTT.

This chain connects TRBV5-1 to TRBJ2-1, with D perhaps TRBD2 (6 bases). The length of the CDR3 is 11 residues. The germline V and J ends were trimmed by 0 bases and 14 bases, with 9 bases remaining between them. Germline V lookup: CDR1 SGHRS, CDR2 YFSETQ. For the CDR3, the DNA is TGCGCCAGCAGCTTGGGCGGGATTAAGTTCTTC. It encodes CASSLGGIKFF.

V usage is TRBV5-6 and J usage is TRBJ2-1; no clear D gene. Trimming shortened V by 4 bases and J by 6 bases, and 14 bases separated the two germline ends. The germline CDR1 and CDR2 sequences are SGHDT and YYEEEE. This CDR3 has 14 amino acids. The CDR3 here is CASSPRTRLNEQFF. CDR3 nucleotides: TGTGCCAGCAGCCCGAGGACGAGACTCAATGAGCAGTTCTTC. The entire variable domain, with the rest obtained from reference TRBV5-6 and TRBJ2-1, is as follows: DAGVTQSPTHLIKTRGQQVTLRCSPKSGHDTVSWYQQALGQGPQFIFQYYEEEERQRGNFPDRFSGHQFPNYSSELNVNALLLGDSALYLCASSPRTRLNEQFFGPGTRLTVL.

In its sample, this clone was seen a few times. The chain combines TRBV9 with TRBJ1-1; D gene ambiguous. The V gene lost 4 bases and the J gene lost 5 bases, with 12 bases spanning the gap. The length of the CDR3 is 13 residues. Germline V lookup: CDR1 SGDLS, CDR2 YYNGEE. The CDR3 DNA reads TGTGCCAGCAGCCGACCCCCCGGGACTGAAGCTTTCTTT. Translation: CASSRPPGTEAFF.

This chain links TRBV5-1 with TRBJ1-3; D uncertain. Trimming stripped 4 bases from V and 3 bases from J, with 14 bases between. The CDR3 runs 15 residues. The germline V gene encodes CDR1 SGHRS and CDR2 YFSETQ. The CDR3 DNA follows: TGCGCCAGCAGCGTGGATGAAGGAGGTGGAAACACCATATATTTT. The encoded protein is CASSVDEGGGNTIYF.

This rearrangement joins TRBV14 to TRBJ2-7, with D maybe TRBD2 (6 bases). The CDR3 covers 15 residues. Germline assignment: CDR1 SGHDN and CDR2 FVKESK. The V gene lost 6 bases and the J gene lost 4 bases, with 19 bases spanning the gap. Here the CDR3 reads CASSQRAGTDYEQYF. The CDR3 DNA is TGTGCCAGCAGTCAAAGGGCGGGGACCGATTACGAGCAGTACTTC. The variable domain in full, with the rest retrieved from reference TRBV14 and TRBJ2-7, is EAGVTQFPSHSVIEKGQTVTLRCDPISGHDNLYWYRRVMGKEIKFLLHFVKESKQDESGMPNNRFLAERTGGTYSTLKVQPAELEDSGVYFCASSQRAGTDYEQYFGPGTRLTVT.

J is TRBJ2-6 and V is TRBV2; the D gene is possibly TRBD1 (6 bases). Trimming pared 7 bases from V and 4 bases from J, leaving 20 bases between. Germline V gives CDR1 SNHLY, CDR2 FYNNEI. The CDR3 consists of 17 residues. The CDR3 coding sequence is TGTGCCAGCACCCTTAGAACAGGGCTGGGAGGGGCCAACGTCCTGACTTTC. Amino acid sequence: CASTLRTGLGGANVLTF.

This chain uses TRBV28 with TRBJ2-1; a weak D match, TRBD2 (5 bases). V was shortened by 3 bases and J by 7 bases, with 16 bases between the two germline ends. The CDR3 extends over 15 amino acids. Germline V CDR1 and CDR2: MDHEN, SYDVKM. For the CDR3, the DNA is TGTGCCAGCAGTTTCCAGAGGGAAGGTGAGAATGAGCAGTTCTTC. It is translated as CASSFQREGENEQFF.

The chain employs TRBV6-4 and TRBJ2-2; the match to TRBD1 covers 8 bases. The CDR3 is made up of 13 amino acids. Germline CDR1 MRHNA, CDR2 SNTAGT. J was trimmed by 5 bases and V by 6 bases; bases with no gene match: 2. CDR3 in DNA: TGTGCCAGCAGAACAGGGGGGACCGGGGAGCTGTTTTTT. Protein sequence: CASRTGGTGELFF.

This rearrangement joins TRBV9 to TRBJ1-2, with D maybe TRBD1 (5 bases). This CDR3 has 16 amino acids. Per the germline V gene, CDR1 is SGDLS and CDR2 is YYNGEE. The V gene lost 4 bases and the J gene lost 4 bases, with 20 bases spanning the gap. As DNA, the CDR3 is TGTGCCAGCAGCCCCAGCGGAAGGGGCCATCTCTATGGCTACACCTTC. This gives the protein CASSPSGRGHLYGYTF.

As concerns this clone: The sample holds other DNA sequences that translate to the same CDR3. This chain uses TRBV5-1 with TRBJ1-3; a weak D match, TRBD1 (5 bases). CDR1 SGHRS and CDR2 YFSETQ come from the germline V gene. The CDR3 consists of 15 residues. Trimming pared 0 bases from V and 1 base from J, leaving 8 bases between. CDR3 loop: CASSLDQGSGNTIYF. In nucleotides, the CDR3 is TGCGCCAGCAGCTTGGATCAGGGATCTGGAAACACCATATATTTT. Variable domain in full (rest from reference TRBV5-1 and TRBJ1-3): KAGVTQTPRYLIKTRGQQVTLSCSPISGHRSVSWYQQTPGQGLQFLFEYFSETQRNKGNFPGRFSGRQFSNSRSEMNVSTLELGDSALYLCASSLDQGSGNTIYFGEGSWLTVV.

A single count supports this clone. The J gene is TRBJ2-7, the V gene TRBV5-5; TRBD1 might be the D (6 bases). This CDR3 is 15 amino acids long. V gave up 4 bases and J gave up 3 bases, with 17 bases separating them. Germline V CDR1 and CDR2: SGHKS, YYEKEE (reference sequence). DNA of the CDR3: TGTGCCAGCAGCACGTCCCTGGGACATTACTACGAGCAGTACTTC. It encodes CASSTSLGHYYEQYF.

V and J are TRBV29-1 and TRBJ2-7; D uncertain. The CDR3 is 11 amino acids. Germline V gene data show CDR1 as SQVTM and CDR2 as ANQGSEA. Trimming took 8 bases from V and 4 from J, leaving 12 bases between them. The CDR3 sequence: CSFRTLYEQYF. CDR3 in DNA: TGCAGCTTCCGGACGTTGTACGAGCAGTACTTC.

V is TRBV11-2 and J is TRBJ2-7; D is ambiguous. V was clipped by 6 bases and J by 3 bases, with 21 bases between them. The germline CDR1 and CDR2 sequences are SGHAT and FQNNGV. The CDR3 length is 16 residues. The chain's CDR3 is CASSLPNPGRRYEQYF. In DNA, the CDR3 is TGTGCCAGCAGTCTCCCAAACCCCGGACGGCGCTACGAGCAGTACTTC.

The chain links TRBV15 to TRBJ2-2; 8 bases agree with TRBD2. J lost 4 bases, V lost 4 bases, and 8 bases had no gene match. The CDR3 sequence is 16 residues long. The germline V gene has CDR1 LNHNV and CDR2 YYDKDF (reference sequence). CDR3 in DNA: TGTGCCACCAGCACCCTTTCGGGAGGGAGCACCGGGGAGCTGTTTTTT. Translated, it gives CATSTLSGGSTGELFF.

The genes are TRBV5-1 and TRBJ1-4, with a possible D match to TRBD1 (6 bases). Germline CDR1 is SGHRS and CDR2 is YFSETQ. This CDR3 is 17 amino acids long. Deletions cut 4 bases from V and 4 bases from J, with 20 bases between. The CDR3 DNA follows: TGCGCCAGCAGCCCCCGGCTTAGTGGACAGTTTAATGAAAAACTGTTTTTT. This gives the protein CASSPRLSGQFNEKLFF. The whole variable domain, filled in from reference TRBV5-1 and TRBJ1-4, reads KAGVTQTPRYLIKTRGQQVTLSCSPISGHRSVSWYQQTPGQGLQFLFEYFSETQRNKGNFPGRFSGRQFSNSRSEMNVSTLELGDSALYLCASSPRLSGQFNEKLFFGSGTQLSVL.

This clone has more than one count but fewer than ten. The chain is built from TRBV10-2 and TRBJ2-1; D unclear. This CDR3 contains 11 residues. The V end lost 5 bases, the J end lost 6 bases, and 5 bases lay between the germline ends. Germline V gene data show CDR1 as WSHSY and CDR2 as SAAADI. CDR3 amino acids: CASSSPNEQFF. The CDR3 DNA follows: TGCGCCAGCAGTTCGCCCAATGAGCAGTTCTTC.

The CDR3 region is CASSQGGQANYNEQFF. The CDR3 DNA follows: TGCGCCAGCAGCCAAGGTGGACAGGCTAACTACAATGAGCAGTTCTTC. V gene TRBV4-1 combines with J gene TRBJ2-1; 7 positions match TRBD1. Looked up from germline, CDR1 is MGHRA and CDR2 is YSYEKL. With 1 base clipped from V and 3 bases from J, the junction kept 6 bases outside the gene matches. This CDR3 spans 16 amino acids.

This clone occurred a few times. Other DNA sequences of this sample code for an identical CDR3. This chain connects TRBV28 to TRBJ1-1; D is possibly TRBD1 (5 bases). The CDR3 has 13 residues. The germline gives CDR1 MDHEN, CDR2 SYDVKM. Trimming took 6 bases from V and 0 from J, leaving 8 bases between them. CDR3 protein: CASSGGMNTEAFF. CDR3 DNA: TGTGCCAGCAGCGGGGGAATGAACACTGAAGCTTTCTTT.

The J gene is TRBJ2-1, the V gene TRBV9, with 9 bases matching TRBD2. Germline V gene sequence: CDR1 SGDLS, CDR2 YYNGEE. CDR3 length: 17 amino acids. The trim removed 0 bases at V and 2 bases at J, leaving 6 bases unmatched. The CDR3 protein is CASSVARGGRAYNEQFF. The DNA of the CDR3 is TGTGCCAGCAGCGTAGCTCGGGGCGGGAGGGCCTACAATGAGCAGTTCTTC.

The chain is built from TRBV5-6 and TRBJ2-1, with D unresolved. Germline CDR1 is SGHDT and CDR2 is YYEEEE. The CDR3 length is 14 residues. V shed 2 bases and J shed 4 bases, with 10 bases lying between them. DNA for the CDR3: TGTGCCAGCAGCTTCGGAGTAGGGTACAATGAGCAGTTCTTC. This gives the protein CASSFGVGYNEQFF. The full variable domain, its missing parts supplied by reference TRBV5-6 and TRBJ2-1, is DAGVTQSPTHLIKTRGQQVTLRCSPKSGHDTVSWYQQALGQGPQFIFQYYEEEERQRGNFPDRFSGHQFPNYSSELNVNALLLGDSALYLCASSFGVGYNEQFFGPGTRLTVL.

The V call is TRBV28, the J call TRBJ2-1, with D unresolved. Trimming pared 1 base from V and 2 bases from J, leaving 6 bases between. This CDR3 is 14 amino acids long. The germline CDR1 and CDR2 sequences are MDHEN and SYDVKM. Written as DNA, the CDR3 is TGTGCCAGCAGTTTATATGAGGCCTACAATGAGCAGTTCTTC. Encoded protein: CASSLYEAYNEQFF. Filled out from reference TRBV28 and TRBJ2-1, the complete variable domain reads DVKVTQSSRYLVKRTGEKVFLECVQDMDHENMFWYRQDPGLGLRLIYFSYDVKMKEKGDIPEGYSVSREKKERFSLILESASTNQTSMYLCASSLYEAYNEQFFGPGTRLTVL.

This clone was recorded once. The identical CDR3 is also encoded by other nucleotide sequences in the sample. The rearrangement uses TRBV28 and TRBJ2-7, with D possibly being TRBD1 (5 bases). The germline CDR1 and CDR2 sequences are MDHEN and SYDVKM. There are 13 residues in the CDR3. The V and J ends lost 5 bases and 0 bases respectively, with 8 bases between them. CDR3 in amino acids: CASSVRGSYEQYF. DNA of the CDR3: TGTGCCAGCAGTGTTAGGGGCTCCTACGAGCAGTACTTC. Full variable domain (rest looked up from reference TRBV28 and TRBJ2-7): DVKVTQSSRYLVKRTGEKVFLECVQDMDHENMFWYRQDPGLGLRLIYFSYDVKMKEKGDIPEGYSVSREKKERFSLILESASTNQTSMYLCASSVRGSYEQYFGPGTRLTVT.

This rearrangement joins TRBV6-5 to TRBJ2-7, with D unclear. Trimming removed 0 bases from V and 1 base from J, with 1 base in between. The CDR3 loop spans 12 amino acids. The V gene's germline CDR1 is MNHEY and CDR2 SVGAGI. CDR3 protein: CASSYSSYEQYF. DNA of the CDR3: TGTGCCAGCAGTTACTCTTCCTACGAGCAGTACTTC.

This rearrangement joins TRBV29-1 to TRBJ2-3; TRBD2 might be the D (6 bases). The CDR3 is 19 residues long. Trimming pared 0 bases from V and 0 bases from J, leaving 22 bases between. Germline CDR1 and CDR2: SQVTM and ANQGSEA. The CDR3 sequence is CSVEDPFGDSNLSTDTQYF. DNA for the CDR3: TGCAGCGTTGAAGATCCCTTCGGGGACTCCAACCTGAGCACAGATACGCAGTATTTT.

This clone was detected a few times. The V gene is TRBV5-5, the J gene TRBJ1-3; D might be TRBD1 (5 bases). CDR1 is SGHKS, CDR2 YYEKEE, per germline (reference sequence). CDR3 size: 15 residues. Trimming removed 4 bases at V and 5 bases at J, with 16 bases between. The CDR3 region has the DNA TGTGCCAGCAGCCCGGGTGCGGGGGGTAGAAACACCATATATTTT. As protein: CASSPGAGGRNTIYF.